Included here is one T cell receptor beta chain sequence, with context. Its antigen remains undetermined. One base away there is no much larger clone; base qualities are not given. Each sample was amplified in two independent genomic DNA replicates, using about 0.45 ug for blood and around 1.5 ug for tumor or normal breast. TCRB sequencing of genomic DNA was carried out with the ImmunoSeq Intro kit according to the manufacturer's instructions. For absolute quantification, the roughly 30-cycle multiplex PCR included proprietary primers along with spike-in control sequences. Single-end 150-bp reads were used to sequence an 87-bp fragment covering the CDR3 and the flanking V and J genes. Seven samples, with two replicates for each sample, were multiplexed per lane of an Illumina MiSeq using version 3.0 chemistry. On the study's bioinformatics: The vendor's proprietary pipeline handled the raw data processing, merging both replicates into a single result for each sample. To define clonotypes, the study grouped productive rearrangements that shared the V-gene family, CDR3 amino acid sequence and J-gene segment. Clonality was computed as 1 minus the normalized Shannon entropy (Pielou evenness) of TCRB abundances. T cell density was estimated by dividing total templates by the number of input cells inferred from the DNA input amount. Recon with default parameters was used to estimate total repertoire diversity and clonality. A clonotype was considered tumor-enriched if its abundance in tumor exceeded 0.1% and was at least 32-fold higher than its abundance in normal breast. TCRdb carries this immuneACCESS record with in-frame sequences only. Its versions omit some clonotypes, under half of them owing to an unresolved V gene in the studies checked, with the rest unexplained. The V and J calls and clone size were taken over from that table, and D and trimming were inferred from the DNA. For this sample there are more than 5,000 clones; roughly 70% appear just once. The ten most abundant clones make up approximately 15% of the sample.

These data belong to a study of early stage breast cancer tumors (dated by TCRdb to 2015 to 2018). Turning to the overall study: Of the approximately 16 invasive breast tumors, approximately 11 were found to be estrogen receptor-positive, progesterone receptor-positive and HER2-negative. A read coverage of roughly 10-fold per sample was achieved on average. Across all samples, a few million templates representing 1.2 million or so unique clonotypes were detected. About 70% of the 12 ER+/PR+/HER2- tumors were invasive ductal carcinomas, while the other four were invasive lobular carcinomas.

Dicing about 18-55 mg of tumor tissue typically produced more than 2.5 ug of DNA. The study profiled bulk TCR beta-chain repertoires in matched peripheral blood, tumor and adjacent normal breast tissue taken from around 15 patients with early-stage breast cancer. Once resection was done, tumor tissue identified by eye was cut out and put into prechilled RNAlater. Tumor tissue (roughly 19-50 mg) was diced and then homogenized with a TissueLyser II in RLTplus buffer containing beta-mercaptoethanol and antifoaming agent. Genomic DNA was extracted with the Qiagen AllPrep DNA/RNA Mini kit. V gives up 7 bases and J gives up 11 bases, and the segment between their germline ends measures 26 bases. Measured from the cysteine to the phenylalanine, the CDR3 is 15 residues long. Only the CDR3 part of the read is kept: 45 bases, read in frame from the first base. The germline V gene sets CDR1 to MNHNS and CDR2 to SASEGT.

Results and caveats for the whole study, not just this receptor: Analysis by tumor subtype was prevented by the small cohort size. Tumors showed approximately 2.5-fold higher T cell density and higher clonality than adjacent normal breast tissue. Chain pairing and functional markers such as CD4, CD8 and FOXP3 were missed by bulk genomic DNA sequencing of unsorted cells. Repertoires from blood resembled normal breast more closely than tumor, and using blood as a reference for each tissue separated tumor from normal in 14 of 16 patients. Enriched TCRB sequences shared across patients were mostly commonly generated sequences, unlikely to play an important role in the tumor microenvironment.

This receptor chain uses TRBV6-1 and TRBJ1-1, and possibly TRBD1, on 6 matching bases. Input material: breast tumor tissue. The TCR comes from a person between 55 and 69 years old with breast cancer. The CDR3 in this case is CASKSPGGAGGVAFF. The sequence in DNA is TGTGCCAGCAAATCGCCTGGGGGGGCGGGAGGTGTGGCTTTCTTT.